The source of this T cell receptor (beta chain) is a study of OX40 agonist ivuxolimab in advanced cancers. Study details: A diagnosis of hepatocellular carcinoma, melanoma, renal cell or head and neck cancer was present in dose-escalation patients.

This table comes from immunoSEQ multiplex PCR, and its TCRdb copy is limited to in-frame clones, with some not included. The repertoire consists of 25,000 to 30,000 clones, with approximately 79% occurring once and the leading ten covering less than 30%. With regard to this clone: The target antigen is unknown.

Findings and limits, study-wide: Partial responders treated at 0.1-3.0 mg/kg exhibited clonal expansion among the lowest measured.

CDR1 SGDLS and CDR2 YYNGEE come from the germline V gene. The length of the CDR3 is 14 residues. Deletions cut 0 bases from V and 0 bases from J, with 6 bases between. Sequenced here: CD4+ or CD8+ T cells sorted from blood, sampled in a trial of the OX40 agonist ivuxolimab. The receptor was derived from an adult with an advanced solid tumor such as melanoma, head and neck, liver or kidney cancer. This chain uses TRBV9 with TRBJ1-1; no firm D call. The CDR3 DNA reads TGTGCCAGCAGCGTAGGGGAGTTGAACACTGAAGCTTTCTTT. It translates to CASSVGELNTEAFF.